This TCR beta chain appears in the sequencing data of a study of blood T cells in healthy people across ages. Sample-barcoded 5' priming and a J-beta primer mix drove a second PCR of 7 to 11 cycles. Each cDNA molecule received a tag from a template-switch adaptor that had 12 random nucleotides. TCRdb reanalysed the 5' RACE reads using MiXCR and keeps one entry per CDR3 protein. The sample records 800,000 or so distinct CDR3 sequences, approximately 67% being singletons. Healthy individuals of Caucasian origin from Russia, aged 6 to 90, served as donors. Each of the donors had roughly 9.4 milliliters of peripheral blood drawn into EDTA-treated Vacutainer tubes. PBMCs, at least 6.5 million per sample, were isolated. Per the germline V gene, CDR1 is DFQATT and CDR2 is SNEGSKA (reference sequence). The CDR3 is made up of 15 amino acids. V lost 6 bases and J lost 0, with 15 bases in between.

Sequencing input: blood. The chain is built from TRBV20-1 and TRBJ1-5; D is perhaps TRBD1 (5 bases). The TCR comes from a man aged 25 to 45 in good health. CDR3 nucleotide sequence: TGCAGTGCCGACGGGACGGATCCTAGCAATCAGCCCCAGCATTTT. This gives the protein CSADGTDPSNQPQHF.